This TCR beta chain derives from a study of cytomegalovirus exposure and HLA in healthy donors. Across the study: Genetic ancestry analysis placed about 84% of the roughly 400 donors that were genotyped in the Caucasian-associated cluster. Study results and caveats: It was likely that a cluster of highly shared sequence variants was a sequencing artifact. A list of about 180 TCR beta chains associated with cytomegalovirus was given.

On this clone: Its matching antigen is unknown.

Germline CDR1 is MDHEN and CDR2 is SYDVKM. The ends were cut back, 3 bases at V and 2 bases at J, with 11 bases in the middle. The CDR3 has 15 amino acids. Use of 60 Vbeta and 13 Jbeta primers characterized the PCR. Repertoires were generated with immunoSEQ multiplex PCR, while TCRdb's copy carries only in-frame clones and drops some. Among about 200,000 clones listed, roughly 13% were seen once. The sequence came from a man aged 50-59 years in good health and CMV-seropositive. The chain has TRBV28 and TRBJ1-5; D perhaps matches TRBD1 (6 bases). Specimen: PBMCs. The CDR3 nucleotides are TGTGCCAGCAGTTTCATAGGGGGAGGCAATCAGCCCCAGCATTTT. The encoded protein is CASSFIGGGNQPQHF. Full variable domain (missing parts from reference TRBV28 and TRBJ1-5): DVKVTQSSRYLVKRTGEKVFLECVQDMDHENMFWYRQDPGLGLRLIYFSYDVKMKEKGDIPEGYSVSREKKERFSLILESASTNQTSMYLCASSFIGGGNQPQHFGDGTRLSIL.